The 20 T cell receptor beta chains reported below all come from one sample, sequenced in a study of beta chain features in type 1 diabetes. The investigators reverse transcribed all of the isolated RNA, so they sequenced expressed TCRB transcripts. Only in-frame clones appear in the TCRdb table, and some are missing; sequencing was by immunoSEQ multiplex PCR. The repertoire holds hundreds of thousands of clones, with about 15% as singletons. Study-wide results and limits: All four CD4+ subsets from Type 1 diabetes patients carried moderately but significantly shorter TCRB CDR3s.

The antigens of these receptors remain unknown. The specimen sequenced was naive CD4+ T cells from blood. The receptors here all came from a man between 18 and 35 years old with type 1 diabetes.

There are a few counts of this clone. This sequence joins TRBV2 and TRBJ2-7; 7 nucleotides align to TRBD1. The V and J ends lost 11 bases and 4 bases, in that order; junction bases with no gene match: 11. Per germline, CDR1 SNHLY and CDR2 FYNNEI. This CDR3 comprises 13 residues. This CDR3 is CAVRQGFSYEQYF. The DNA for the CDR3 is TGTGCCGTCCGACAGGGATTCAGTTACGAGCAGTACTTC. Looking up the rest from reference TRBV2 and TRBJ2-7 gives the full variable domain: EPEVTQTPSHQVTQMGQEVILRCVPISNHLYFYWYRQILGQKVEFLVSFYNNEISEKSEIFDDQFSVERPDGSNFTLKIRSTKLEDSAMYFCAVRQGFSYEQYFGPGTRLTVT.

This clone was seen only a few times. This chain connects TRBV18 to TRBJ1-1; 7 bases map to TRBD1. The CDR3 covers 14 residues. Losses at the gene ends were 6 bases for V and 2 bases for J; bases not matched to a gene: 6. CDR1 and CDR2 (germline): KGHSH, LQKENI. The CDR3 bases are TGTGCCAGCTCCCTCGGACAGGCCAACACTGAAGCTTTCTTT. Translated: CASSLGQANTEAFF.

This clone turned up a few times. The genes are TRBV25-1 and TRBJ1-2, with TRBD1 matching over 10 bases. Looked up from germline, CDR1 is MGHDK and CDR2 is SYGVNS. V gave up 6 bases and J gave up 5 bases; unmatched junction bases: 3. The CDR3 sequence is 13 residues long. The CDR3 protein is CASSGTGEYGYTF. CDR3 nucleotide sequence: TGTGCCAGCAGCGGGACAGGGGAGTATGGCTACACCTTC.

The chain is built from TRBV6-6 and TRBJ1-2; TRBD1 aligns across 7 bases. Losses at the gene ends were 2 bases for V and 9 bases for J; bases not matched to a gene: 3. From germline, CDR1 is MNHNY and CDR2 SVGAGI (reference sequence). The CDR3 loop spans 12 amino acids. For the CDR3, the DNA is TGTGCCAGCAGTTACAGGACAGGAAGCTACACCTTC. Translating it yields CASSYRTGSYTF.

The rearrangement joins TRBV6-1 to TRBJ2-6, with 9 bases aligning to TRBD2. V gave up 4 bases and J gave up 3 bases; unmatched junction bases: 7. The germline CDR1 and CDR2 sequences are MNHNS and SASEGT. This CDR3 spans 17 amino acids. Written as DNA, the CDR3 is TGTGCCAGCAGTGTTGTAGCGGGAGCTTATGGGGCCAACGTCCTGACTTTC. Protein sequence: CASSVVAGAYGANVLTF.

This clone came up a few times. This chain links TRBV7-2 with TRBJ2-3; 9 bases are a match to TRBD2. After removal of 5 bases from V and 2 bases from J, the junction contained 5 bases not matched to a gene. Germline V gene lookup returns CDR1 SGHTA and CDR2 FQGNSA. There are 15 residues in the CDR3. The CDR3 spells CASSRTSVNTDTQYF. The DNA for the CDR3 is TGTGCCAGCAGCCGGACTAGCGTAAACACAGATACGCAGTATTTT.

The chain uses TRBV19 and TRBJ2-7; 15 bases match TRBD2. Germline assignment: CDR1 LNHDA and CDR2 SQIVND (reference sequence). With 6 bases clipped from V and 4 bases from J, the junction kept 7 bases outside the gene matches. The length of the CDR3 is 16 residues. The CDR3 DNA reads TGTGCCAGTAGCCTTTCTGGGACTAGCGGGAGGTACGAGCAGTACTTC. This codes for CASSLSGTSGRYEQYF.

The V gene is TRBV19, the J gene TRBJ2-5, with TRBD2 matching 9 bases. Germline V gene lookup returns CDR1 LNHDA and CDR2 SQIVND (reference sequence). J gave up 0 bases and V 7 bases, and 6 bases lay outside the gene matches. CDR3 length: 15 amino acids. The CDR3 sequence is CASKVRGGDQETQYF. CDR3 sequence (DNA): TGTGCCAGTAAGGTTCGCGGGGGGGACCAAGAGACCCAGTACTTC. The full variable domain, completed using reference TRBV19 and TRBJ2-5, is DGGITQSPKYLFRKEGQNVTLSCEQNLNHDAMYWYRQDPGQGLRLIYYSQIVNDFQKGDIAEGYSVSREKKESFPLTVTSAQKNPTAFYLCASKVRGGDQETQYFGPGTRLLVL.

This clone has a handful of counts. The V gene is TRBV7-7, the J gene TRBJ2-2; a weak D match, TRBD1 (6 bases). Trimming took off 5 bases at V and 4 bases at J, with 11 bases between the two ends. Germline values: CDR1 SSHAT, CDR2 FNYEAQ (reference sequence). The CDR3 runs to 14 residues. The CDR3 loop is CASSQTGPTGELFF. CDR3 DNA sequence: TGTGCCAGCAGCCAGACAGGTCCCACCGGGGAGCTGTTTTTT. The complete variable domain, with remaining parts taken from reference TRBV7-7 and TRBJ2-2, reads GAGVSQSPRYKVTKRGQDVTLRCDPISSHATLYWYQQALGQGPEFLTYFNYEAQPDKSGLPSDRFSAERPEGSISTLTIQRTEQRDSAMYRCASSQTGPTGELFFGEGSRLTVL.

The sample holds a few counts of this clone. In the same sample, other DNA sequences code for this CDR3. The gene calls are TRBV29-1 and TRBJ1-1, with D perhaps TRBD1 (5 bases). The ends were cut back, 5 bases at V and 2 bases at J, with 9 bases in the middle. The length of the CDR3 is 12 residues. CDR1 is SQVTM and CDR2 is ANQGSEA in the germline V gene. The CDR3 region is CSVSGLNTEAFF. DNA for the CDR3: TGCAGCGTTTCGGGACTTAACACTGAAGCTTTCTTT. Complete variable domain (other parts from reference TRBV29-1 and TRBJ1-1): SAVISQKPSRDICQRGTSLTIQCQVDSQVTMMFWYRQQPGQSLTLIATANQGSEATYESGFVIDKFPISRPNLTFSTLTVSNMSPEDSSIYLCSVSGLNTEAFFGQGTRLTVV.

The gene calls are TRBV11-2 and TRBJ2-2; possibly TRBD2 for D (6 bases). CDR1 SGHAT and CDR2 FQNNGV come from the germline V gene. This CDR3 is built from 16 residues. V lost 7 bases and J lost 5, with 20 bases in between. DNA for the CDR3: TGTGCCAGCACCCGGACTACGGGTACCCGAACCGGGGAGCTGTTTTTT. Protein product: CASTRTTGTRTGELFF.

The chain employs TRBV28 and TRBJ2-6; a weak D match, TRBD2 (5 bases). V gave up 1 base and J gave up 0 bases, with 10 bases separating them. This CDR3 spans 17 amino acids. Germline CDR1 reads MDHEN; CDR2 reads SYDVKM. The CDR3 sequence is CASSLLPGSSGANVLTF. CDR3 coding DNA: TGTGCCAGCAGTTTATTACCGGGAAGCTCTGGGGCCAACGTCCTGACTTTC.

The chain is built from TRBV7-9 and TRBJ2-1, with 9 bases that match TRBD1. V lost 4 bases and J lost 3; bases outside the gene matches: 4. The CDR3 covers 15 residues. CDR1 is SEHNR, CDR2 FQNEAQ, per germline (reference sequence). The DNA for the CDR3 is TGTGCCAGCAGCTCGGGGACAGGGTTCTACAATGAGCAGTTCTTC. This translates into CASSSGTGFYNEQFF.

This clone was counted between two and nine times. V and J are TRBV11-1 and TRBJ2-7, with D uncertain. The CDR3 is 11 amino acids. CDR1 SGHAT and CDR2 FQDESV come from the germline V gene (reference sequence). V was cut by 8 bases and J by 9 bases, with 14 bases left in between. The CDR3 coding sequence is TGTGCCAGCGAAAAAGTTCGGGTGCAGTACTTC. Translated: CASEKVRVQYF.

This clone was seen a handful of times. The chain employs TRBV6-7 and TRBJ1-6; D gene unclear. TRBV6-7 is treated as an ORF (open reading frame) with a function not yet certain. This CDR3 comprises 14 residues. The V end was cut by 5 bases, the J end by 7 bases, with 12 bases between. CDR3 in DNA: TGTGCCAGCAGTCACCACGGGAGGAATTCACCCCTCCACTTT. It yields the protein CASSHHGRNSPLHF.

CDR3 sequence: CASSVSGYNEQFF. The CDR3 nucleotides read TGTGCCAGCAGTGTATCGGGGTACAATGAGCAGTTCTTC. This rearrangement joins TRBV2 to TRBJ2-1, with D possibly being TRBD2 (5 bases). Germline V gene sequence: CDR1 SNHLY, CDR2 FYNNEI. With 4 bases removed from V and 4 bases from J, the gap between germline ends came to 8 bases. CDR3 length: 13 residues.

This clone was picked up a small number of times. The J gene is TRBJ2-7, the V gene TRBV5-1; 9 bases align to TRBD1. CDR3 length: 16 residues. Losses at the gene ends were 0 bases for V and 3 bases for J; bases not matched to a gene: 7. The germline CDR1 and CDR2 sequences are SGHRS and YFSETQ. For the CDR3, the DNA is TGCGCCAGCAGCTTGGCACCGGGACAGGGCTTCTACGAGCAGTACTTC. Translated: CASSLAPGQGFYEQYF.

This clone was counted between two and nine times. The rearrangement joins TRBV15 to TRBJ2-1, with 8 bases fitting TRBD2. The CDR3 contains 12 residues. Germline V gene lookup returns CDR1 LNHNV and CDR2 YYDKDF (reference sequence). V was pared by 1 base and J by 12 bases, with 2 bases of the junction left unmatched. This chain's CDR3 is CATSRVRGGQFF. The CDR3 DNA is TGTGCCACCAGCAGAGTACGGGGGGGGCAGTTCTTC.

This clone was seen only a few times. One end of the junction fails to match germline, which may point to a read error. In the same sample, other DNA sequences code for this CDR3. The chain recombines TRBV30 with TRBJ2-5, with 11 bases identical to TRBD2. There are 15 residues in the CDR3. The germline gives CDR1 GTSNPN, CDR2 SVGIG (reference sequence). The CDR3 bases are TGTGCCTGGAGTGTACTAGCGGGGGAAAGAGAGACTCAGTACTTC. Encoded protein: CAWSVLAGERETQYF.

The J gene is TRBJ1-4, the V gene TRBV7-2; 7 bases map to TRBD1. In germline, CDR1 is SGHTA, CDR2 FQGNSA. With 4 bases clipped from V and 10 bases from J, the junction kept 6 bases outside the gene matches. This CDR3 comprises 13 residues. The CDR3 protein is CASSSIAGGKLFF. CDR3 DNA: TGTGCCAGCAGCTCAATAGCAGGGGGAAAACTGTTTTTT.